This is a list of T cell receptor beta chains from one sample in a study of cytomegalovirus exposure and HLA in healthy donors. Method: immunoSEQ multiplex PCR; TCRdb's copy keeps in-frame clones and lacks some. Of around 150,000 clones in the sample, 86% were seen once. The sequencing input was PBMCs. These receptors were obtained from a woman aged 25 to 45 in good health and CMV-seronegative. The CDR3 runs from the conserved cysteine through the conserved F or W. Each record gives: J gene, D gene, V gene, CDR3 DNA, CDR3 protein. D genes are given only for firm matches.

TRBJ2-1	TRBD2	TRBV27	TGTGCCAGCAGTAGAAGGCTGCGGGAGGGCCGATCCTACAATGAGCAGTTCTTC	CASSRRLREGRSYNEQFF
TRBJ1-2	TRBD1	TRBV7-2	TGTGCCAGCAGCTTAGAGACAGGGCATGGCTACACCTTC	CASSLETGHGYTF
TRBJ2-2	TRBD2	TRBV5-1	TGCGCCAGCAGCCCGACTAGCGGGAGGCCGTCCGGGGAGCTGTTTTTT	CASSPTSGRPSGELFF
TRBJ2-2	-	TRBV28	TGTGCCAGCAGTTTATGGCAGTACACCGGGGAGCTGTTTTTT	CASSLWQYTGELFF
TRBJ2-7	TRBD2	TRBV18	TGTGCCAGCTCACCCGGCGGGAGCTCCTACGAGCAGTACTTC	CASSPGGSSYEQYF
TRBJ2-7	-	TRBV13	TGTGCCAGCAGCTTAGATCTTTACGAGCAGTACTTC	CASSLDLYEQYF
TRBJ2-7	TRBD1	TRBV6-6	TGTGCCAGCAGTACCCGGGACAGGGCCGATTGGGACGAGCAGTACTTC	CASSTRDRADWDEQYF
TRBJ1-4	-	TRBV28	TGTGCCAGCAGTTTATTGGGTCAGCCCGAGAGTGAAAAACTGTTTTTT	CASSLLGQPESEKLFF
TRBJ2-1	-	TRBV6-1	TGTGGGACCGGCGGAAATGAGCAGTTCTTC	CGTGGNEQFF
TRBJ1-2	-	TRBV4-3	TGCGCCAGCAGCCAAGATGGGGGTTGGAGTGGCTACACCTTC	CASSQDGGWSGYTF
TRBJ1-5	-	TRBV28	TGTGCCAGCAGTGTCCGGGACTCCCTCAACCAGCCCCAGCATTTT	CASSVRDSLNQPQHF
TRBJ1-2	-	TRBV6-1	TGTGCCAGCACTAGAATTGAGGGTTTAAATGGCTACACCTTC	CASTRIEGLNGYTF